This T cell receptor (beta chain) derives from a study of shared clonotypes between healthy human individuals. Generated by immunoSEQ multiplex PCR, the TCRdb table keeps only in-frame clones and is missing some. The profile covers around 690,000 clones, with 90% appearing a single time and less than 40% taken by the ten largest. J gave up 4 bases and V 4 bases, and 7 bases lay outside the gene matches. Germline CDR1 reads LGHNA; CDR2 reads YSLEER. There are 15 residues in the CDR3. The V gene is TRBV4-3, the J gene TRBJ1-2; 9 nucleotides match TRBD1. The receptor comes from a man aged 18 to 29 in good health. Some clones in this sample may be carry-over from other donors' samples. The sequenced sample consisted of memory CD8+ T cells from PBMCs. Subset: CD45RO+ cells pooled with CCR7-negative TemRA cells. The CDR3 loop is CASSPGTGNTYGYTF. The CDR3, as DNA: TGCGCCAGCAGCCCAGGGACAGGGAATACCTATGGCTACACCTTC.